This T cell receptor (beta chain) was documented in a study of T cells in Graves' hyperthyroidism and ophthalmopathy. Study conclusions and caveats: Ophthalmopathy was identified by the model a median around 5.9 months ahead of onset. A model built on 13 V-J features separated ophthalmopathy from stable hyperthyroidism. Researchers found most expanded thyroid clonotypes above 0.001 in blood as well.

In this sample, this clonotype turned up a few times. The antigen is unknown. It was uncontrolled infection, other autoimmune disease, pregnancy or lactation that excluded patients. Template material for amplifying TCR beta CDR3 regions consisted of RNA transcripts. During a first-round RT-PCR of the TCR CDR3, the HTBI primer set was used. TCRdb re-called the multiplex PCR reads through MiXCR, storing one row per CDR3 protein. The sample contains hundreds of thousands of distinct CDR3 sequences, nearly 45% of which appear only once. The V and J ends lost 5 bases and 8 bases, in that order; junction bases with no gene match: 10. Germline CDR1 and CDR2: LNHDA and SQIVND (reference sequence). The CDR3 runs 15 residues.

V is TRBV19 and J is TRBJ1-4; 8 bases fit TRBD1. The TCR originated in an adult man with Graves' disease, either hyperthyroidism or ophthalmopathy (not recorded which). The sequencing input was peripheral blood or thyroid tissue (not recorded which). CDR3 residues: CASSLYRGRDEKLFF. DNA of the CDR3: TGTGCCAGTAGTCTTTACAGGGGGAGGGACGAAAAACTGTTTTTT.